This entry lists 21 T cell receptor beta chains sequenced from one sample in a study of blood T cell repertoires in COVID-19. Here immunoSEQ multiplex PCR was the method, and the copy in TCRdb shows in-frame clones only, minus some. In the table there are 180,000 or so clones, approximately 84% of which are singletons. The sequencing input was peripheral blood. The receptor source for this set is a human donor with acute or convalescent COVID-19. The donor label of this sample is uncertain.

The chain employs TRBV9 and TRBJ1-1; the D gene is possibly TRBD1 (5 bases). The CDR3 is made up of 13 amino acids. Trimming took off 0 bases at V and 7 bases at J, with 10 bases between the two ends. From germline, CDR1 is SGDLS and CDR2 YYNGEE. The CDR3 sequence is CASSVAVRGEAFF. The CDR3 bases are TGTGCCAGCAGCGTAGCTGTAAGGGGTGAAGCTTTCTTT. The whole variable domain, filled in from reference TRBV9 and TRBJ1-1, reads DSGVTQTPKHLITATGQRVTLRCSPRSGDLSVYWYQQSLDQGLQFLIQYYNGEERAKGNILERFSAQQFPDLHSELNLSSLELGDSALYFCASSVAVRGEAFFGQGTRLTVV.

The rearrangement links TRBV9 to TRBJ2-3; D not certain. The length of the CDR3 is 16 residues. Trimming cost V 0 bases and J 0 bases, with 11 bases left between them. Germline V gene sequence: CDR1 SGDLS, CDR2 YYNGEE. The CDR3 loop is CASSVGAAPSTDTQYF. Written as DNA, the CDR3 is TGTGCCAGCAGCGTAGGCGCGGCCCCTAGCACAGATACGCAGTATTTT.

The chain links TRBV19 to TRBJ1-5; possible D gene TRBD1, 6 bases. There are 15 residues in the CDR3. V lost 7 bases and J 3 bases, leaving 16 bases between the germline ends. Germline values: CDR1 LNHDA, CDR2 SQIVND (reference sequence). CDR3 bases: TGTGCCAGTACCCGTGGACAGACTAACAATCAGCCCCAGCATTTT. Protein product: CASTRGQTNNQPQHF. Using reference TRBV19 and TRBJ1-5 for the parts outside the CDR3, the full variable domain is DGGITQSPKYLFRKEGQNVTLSCEQNLNHDAMYWYRQDPGQGLRLIYYSQIVNDFQKGDIAEGYSVSREKKESFPLTVTSAQKNPTAFYLCASTRGQTNNQPQHFGDGTRLSIL.

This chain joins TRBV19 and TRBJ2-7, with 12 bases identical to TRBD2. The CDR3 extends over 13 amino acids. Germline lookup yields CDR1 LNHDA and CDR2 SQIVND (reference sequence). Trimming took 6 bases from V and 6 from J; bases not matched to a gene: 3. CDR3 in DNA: TGTGCCAGTAGGCTAGCGGGAGGGCGCGAGCAGTACTTC. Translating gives CASRLAGGREQYF.

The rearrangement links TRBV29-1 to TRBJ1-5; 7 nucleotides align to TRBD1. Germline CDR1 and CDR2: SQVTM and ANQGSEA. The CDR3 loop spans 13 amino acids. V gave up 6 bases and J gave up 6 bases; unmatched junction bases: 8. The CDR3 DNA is TGCAGCGTAAAATTGACAGGGACTCAGCCCCAGCATTTT. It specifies CSVKLTGTQPQHF.

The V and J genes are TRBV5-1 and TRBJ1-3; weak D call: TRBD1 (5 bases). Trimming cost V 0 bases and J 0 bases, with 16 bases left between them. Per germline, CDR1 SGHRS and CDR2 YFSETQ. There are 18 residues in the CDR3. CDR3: CASSLDGVGALSGNTIYF. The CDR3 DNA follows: TGCGCCAGCAGCTTGGACGGAGTTGGGGCCCTCTCTGGAAACACCATATATTTT.

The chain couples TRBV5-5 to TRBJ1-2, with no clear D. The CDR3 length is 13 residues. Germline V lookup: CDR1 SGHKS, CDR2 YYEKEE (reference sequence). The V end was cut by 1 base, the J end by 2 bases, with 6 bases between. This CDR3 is CASSLQSNYGYTF. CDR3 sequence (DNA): TGTGCCAGCAGCTTGCAGTCAAACTATGGCTACACCTTC. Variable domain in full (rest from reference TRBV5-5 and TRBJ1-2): DAGVTQSPTHLIKTRGQQVTLRCSPISGHKSVSWYQQVLGQGPQFIFQYYEKEERGRGNFPDRFSARQFPNYSSELNVNALLLGDSALYLCASSLQSNYGYTFGSGTRLTVV.

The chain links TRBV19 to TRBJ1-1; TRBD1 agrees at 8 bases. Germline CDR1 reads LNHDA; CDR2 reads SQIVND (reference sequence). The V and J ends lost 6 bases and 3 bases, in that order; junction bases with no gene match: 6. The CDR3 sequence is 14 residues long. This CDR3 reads CASSGNRGYTEAFF. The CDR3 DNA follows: TGTGCCAGTAGCGGCAACAGGGGGTACACTGAAGCTTTCTTT.

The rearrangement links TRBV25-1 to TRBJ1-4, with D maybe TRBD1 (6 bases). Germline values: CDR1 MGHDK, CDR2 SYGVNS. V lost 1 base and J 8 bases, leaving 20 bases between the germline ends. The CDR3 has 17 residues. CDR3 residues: CASSEWQGGAYVEKLFF. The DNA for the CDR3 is TGTGCCAGCAGTGAATGGCAAGGGGGGGCCTACGTCGAAAAACTGTTTTTT.

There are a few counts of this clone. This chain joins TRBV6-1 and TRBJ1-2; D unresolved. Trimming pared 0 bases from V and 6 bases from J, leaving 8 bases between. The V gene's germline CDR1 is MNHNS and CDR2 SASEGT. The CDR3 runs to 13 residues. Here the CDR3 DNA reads TGTGCCAGCAGTGAAGCGAGGCCGGATGGCTACACCTTC. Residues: CASSEARPDGYTF.

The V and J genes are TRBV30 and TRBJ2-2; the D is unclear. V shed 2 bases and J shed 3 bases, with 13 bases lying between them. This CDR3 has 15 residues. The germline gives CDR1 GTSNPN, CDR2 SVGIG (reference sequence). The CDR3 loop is CAWSFRQVDTGELFF. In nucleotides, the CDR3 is TGTGCCTGGAGTTTCCGGCAGGTGGACACCGGGGAGCTGTTTTTT.

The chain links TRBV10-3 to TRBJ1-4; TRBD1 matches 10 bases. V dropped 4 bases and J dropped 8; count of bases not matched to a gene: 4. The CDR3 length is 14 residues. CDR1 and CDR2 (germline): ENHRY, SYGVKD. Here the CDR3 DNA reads TGTGCCATCAGTGGGGACAGGGGTGTGGAAAAACTGTTTTTT. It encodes CAISGDRGVEKLFF.

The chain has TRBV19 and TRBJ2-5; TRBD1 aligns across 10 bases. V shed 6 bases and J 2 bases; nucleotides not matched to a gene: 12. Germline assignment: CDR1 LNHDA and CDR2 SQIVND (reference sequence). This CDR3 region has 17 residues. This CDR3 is CASSQTGDRGYQETQYF. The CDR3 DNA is TGTGCCAGTAGCCAAACGGGGGACAGGGGATATCAAGAGACCCAGTACTTC.

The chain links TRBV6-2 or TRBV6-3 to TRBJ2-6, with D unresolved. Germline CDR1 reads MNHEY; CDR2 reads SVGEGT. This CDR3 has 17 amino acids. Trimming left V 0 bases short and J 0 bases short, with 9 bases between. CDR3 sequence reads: CASSYSPLGSGANVLTF. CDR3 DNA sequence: TGTGCCAGCAGTTACTCCCCCCTCGGCTCTGGGGCCAACGTCCTGACTTTC.

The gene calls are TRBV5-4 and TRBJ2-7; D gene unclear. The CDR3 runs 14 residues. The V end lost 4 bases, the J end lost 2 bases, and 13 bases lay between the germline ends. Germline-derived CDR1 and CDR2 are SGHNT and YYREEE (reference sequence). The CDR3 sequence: CASSLIDTAYEQYF. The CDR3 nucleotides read TGTGCCAGCAGCCTAATCGACACGGCCTACGAGCAGTACTTC. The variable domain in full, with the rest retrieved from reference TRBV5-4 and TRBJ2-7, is ETGVTQSPTHLIKTRGQQVTLRCSSQSGHNTVSWYQQALGQGPQFIFQYYREEENGRGNFPPRFSGLQFPNYSSELNVNALELDDSALYLCASSLIDTAYEQYFGPGTRLTVT.

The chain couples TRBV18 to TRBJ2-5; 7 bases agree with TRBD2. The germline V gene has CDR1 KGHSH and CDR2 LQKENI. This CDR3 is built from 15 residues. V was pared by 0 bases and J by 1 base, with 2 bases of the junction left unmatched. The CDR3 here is CASSPPGTTQETQYF. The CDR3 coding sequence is TGTGCCAGCTCACCACCGGGGACTACCCAAGAGACCCAGTACTTC.

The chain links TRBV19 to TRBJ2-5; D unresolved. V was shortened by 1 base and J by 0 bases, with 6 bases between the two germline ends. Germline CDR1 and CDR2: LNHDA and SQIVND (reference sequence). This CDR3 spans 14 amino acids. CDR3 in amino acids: CASSIGADQETQYF. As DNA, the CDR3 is TGTGCCAGTAGTATAGGGGCTGACCAAGAGACCCAGTACTTC.

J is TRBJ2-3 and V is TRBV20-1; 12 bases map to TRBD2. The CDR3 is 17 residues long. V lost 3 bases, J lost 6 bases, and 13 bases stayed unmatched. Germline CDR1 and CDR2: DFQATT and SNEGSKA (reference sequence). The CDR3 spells CSASGSASGGEGDTQYF. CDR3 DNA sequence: TGCAGTGCTAGTGGTTCGGCTAGCGGGGGGGAAGGGGATACGCAGTATTTT.

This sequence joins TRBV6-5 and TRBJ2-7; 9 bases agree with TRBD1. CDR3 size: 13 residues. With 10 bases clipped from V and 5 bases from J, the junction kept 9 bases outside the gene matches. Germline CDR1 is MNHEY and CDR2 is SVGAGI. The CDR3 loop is CATEGTGMNEQYF. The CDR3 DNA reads TGTGCCACTGAGGGGACAGGGATGAACGAGCAGTACTTC.

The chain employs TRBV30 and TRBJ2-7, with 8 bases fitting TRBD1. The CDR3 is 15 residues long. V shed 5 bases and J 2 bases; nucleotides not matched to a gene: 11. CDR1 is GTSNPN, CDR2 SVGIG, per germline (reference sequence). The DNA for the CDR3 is TGTGCCTGGTGGCCCCCGGGACAGGTTCCCTACGAGCAGTACTTC. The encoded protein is CAWWPPGQVPYEQYF.

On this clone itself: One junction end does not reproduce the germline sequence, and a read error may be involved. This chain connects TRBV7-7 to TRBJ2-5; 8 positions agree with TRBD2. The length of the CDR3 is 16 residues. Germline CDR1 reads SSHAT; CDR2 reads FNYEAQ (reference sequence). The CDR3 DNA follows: TGTGCTAGCAGCTTAGCTCCGGGACTAGGTGGCGAGACCCAGTACTTC. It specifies CASSLAPGLGGETQYF. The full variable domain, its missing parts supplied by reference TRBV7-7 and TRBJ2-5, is GAGVSQSPRYKVTKRGQDVTLRCDPISSHATLYWYQQALGQGPEFLTYFNYEAQPDKSGLPSDRFSAERPEGSISTLTIQRTEQRDSAMYRCASSLAPGLGGETQYFGPGTRLLVL.